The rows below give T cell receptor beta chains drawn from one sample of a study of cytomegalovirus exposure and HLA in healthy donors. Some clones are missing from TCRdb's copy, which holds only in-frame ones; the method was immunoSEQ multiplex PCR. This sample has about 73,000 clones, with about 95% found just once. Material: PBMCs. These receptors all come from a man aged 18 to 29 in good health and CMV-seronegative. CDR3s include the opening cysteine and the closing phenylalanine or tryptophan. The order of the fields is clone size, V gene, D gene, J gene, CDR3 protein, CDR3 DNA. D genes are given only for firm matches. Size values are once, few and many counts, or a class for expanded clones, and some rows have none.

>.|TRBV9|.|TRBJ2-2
CASSVGASNTGELFF
TGTGCCAGCAGCGTTGGAGCATCTAACACCGGGGAGCTGTTTTTT
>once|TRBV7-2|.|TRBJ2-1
CASSLAQYNEQFF
TGTGCCAGCAGCTTAGCCCAATACAATGAGCAGTTCTTC
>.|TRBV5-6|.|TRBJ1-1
CASSLGRGGNTEAFF
TGTGCCAGCAGCTTGGGGAGGGGGGGGAACACTGAAGCTTTCTTT
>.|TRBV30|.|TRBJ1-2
CAWGHNYGYTF
TGTGCCTGGGGACATAACTATGGCTACACCTTC
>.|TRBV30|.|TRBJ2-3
CAWSQTRGTDTQYF
TGTGCCTGGAGCCAAACCCGGGGGACAGATACGCAGTATTTT
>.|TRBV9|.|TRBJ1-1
CASSASVYTEAFF
TGTGCCAGCAGCGCCTCAGTCTACACTGAAGCTTTCTTT
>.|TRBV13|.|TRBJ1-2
CASSFSNYGYTF
TGTGCCAGCAGCTTCAGTAACTATGGCTACACCTTC
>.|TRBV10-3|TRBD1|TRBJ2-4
CAISEQTQGAKNIQYF
TGTGCCATCAGTGAGCAGACACAGGGGGCCAAAAACATTCAGTACTTC
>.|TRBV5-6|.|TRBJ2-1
CASSSPRTAGEQFF
TGTGCCAGCAGCTCGCCTCGGACAGCTGGTGAGCAGTTCTTC
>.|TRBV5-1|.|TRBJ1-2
CASSLAGGYGYTF
TGCGCCAGCAGCTTGGCGGGGGGCTATGGCTACACCTTC
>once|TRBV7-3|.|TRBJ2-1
CASSTQGNEQFF
TGTGCCAGCAGCACCCAGGGCAATGAGCAGTTCTTC
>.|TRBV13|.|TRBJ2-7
CASSFFRRTSQYEQYF
TGTGCCAGCAGCTTTTTCCGGAGGACGTCCCAATACGAGCAGTACTTC
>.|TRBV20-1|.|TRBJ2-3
CSAITLDTQYF
TGCAGTGCTATAACTCTTGATACGCAGTATTTT
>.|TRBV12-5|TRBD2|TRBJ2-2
CASGLTSGGGGTGELFF
TGTGCTAGTGGTTTGACTAGCGGGGGGGGTGGAACCGGGGAGCTGTTTTTT
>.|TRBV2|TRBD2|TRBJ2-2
CASSALSGGTGELFF
TGTGCCAGCAGTGCCCTTAGCGGGGGCACCGGGGAGCTGTTTTTT
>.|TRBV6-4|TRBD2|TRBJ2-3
CASSEGGDADTQYF
TGTGCCAGCAGTGAGGGGGGGGACGCAGATACGCAGTATTTT
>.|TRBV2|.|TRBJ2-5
CASSGLRTNRQETQYF
TGTGCCAGCAGTGGTCTACGGACTAACAGACAAGAGACCCAGTACTTC
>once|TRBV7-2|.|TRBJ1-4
CASSLARGSTNEKLFF
TGTGCCAGCAGCTTAGCGCGGGGGTCCACTAATGAAAAACTGTTTTTT
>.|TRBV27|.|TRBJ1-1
CASSQTSQGNTEAFF
TGTGCCAGCAGTCAAACCTCGCAGGGGAACACTGAAGCTTTCTTT
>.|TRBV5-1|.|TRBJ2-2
CASSLSQTAGELFF
TGCGCCAGCAGCTTGAGCCAGACAGCCGGGGAGCTGTTTTTT
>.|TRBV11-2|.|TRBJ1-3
CASSFSPSSGNTIYF
TGTGCCAGCAGCTTCTCCCCGTCCTCTGGAAACACCATATATTTT
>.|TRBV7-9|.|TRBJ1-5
CASSLSGRGTVEPQHF
TGTGCCAGCAGCTTATCAGGGCGGGGAACCGTGGAGCCCCAGCATTTT
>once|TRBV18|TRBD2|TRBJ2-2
CASPGTSGVNTGELFF
TGTGCCAGCCCCGGGACTAGCGGGGTGAACACCGGGGAGCTGTTTTTT